The TCR beta chain under discussion was sequenced for a study of cytomegalovirus exposure and HLA in healthy donors. Overall study context: Ancestry clustering placed 81% of roughly 410 genotyped donors in the Caucasian-associated cluster.

Findings of the study overall: Follow-up analysis seemed to connect common viral pathogens with several of the most significant clusters identified. Reports indicated that the classifier achieved high specificity and sensitivity in diagnosing cytomegalovirus status. There were 150 or so TCR beta chains listed as cytomegalovirus-associated.

The PCR contained 60 Vbeta and 13 Jbeta primers. The assay was immunoSEQ multiplex PCR, and TCRdb's table has in-frame clones only and misses some. The top ten hold approximately 6.5% of the sample, which has about 200,000 clones, more than 75% seen once. There are 15 residues in the CDR3. The V segment lost 7 bases and the J segment 9 bases; nucleotides outside the gene matches: 8. CDR1 and CDR2 from the germline V gene are WSHSY and SAAADI. About this clone: Its specificity is not known.

The sequenced sample consisted of PBMCs. This TCR was sampled from a woman in her fifties or sixties in good health and CMV-seropositive. The V call is TRBV10-2, the J call TRBJ2-1, with 14 bases lining up with TRBD2. CDR3 loop: CASTGLAGGRGEQFF. CDR3 nucleotide sequence: TGCGCCAGCACCGGACTAGCGGGGGGCCGGGGTGAGCAGTTCTTC.